The next 29 T cell receptor beta chains were all read from a single sample in a study of tissue T cells after allogeneic stem cell transplantation. TCRdb's table, derived via immunoSEQ multiplex PCR, lists solely in-frame clones and lacks some. Of approximately 45,000 clones listed, about three quarters are singletons. Sequenced: sorted cells pooled from one or two spleens. These receptors originate from a pool of C57BL/6 mice in good health.

In regard to this clone: Here the gene names and germline are mouse. The CDR3 is cut off 1 residue early in the read; its end comes from the germline J gene. This chain uses TRBV26 with TRBJ2-5; 10 bases are a match to TRBD2. The CDR3 is 14 residues long. Germline assignment: CDR1 KGHPV and CDR2 FQNQEV (reference sequence). V dropped 3 bases and J dropped 4; count of bases not matched to a gene: 1. Here the CDR3 reads CASSLGTGEDTQYF. Partial CDR3 DNA: TGTGCCAGCAGTCTTGGGACTGGGGAAGACACCCAGTAC.

Worth noting for this clone: Genes here carry mouse names. The CDR3 extends 1 residue past the end of the read, so its final part is completed from the germline J gene. The chain combines TRBV13-1 with TRBJ2-1; 13 nucleotides agree with TRBD2. Germline loops: CDR1 NSHNY, CDR2 SYGAGN. The ends lost 4 bases at V and 6 bases at J; junction bases unmatched: 4. CDR3 length: 15 amino acids. This chain's CDR3 is CASSRTGGALAEQFF. CDR3 bases read: TGTGCCAGCAGTCGGACTGGGGGGGCGCTTGCTGAGCAGTTC.

This clone came up a few times. Germline and genes: mouse. The read is 1 residue too short to cover the CDR3 end, so that end is filled in from the germline J gene. The chain uses TRBV19 and TRBJ2-7; 7 nucleotides match TRBD1. The trim removed 5 bases at V and 5 bases at J, leaving 1 base unmatched. Germline values: CDR1 FNHDT, CDR2 SITEND (reference sequence). The CDR3 extends over 11 amino acids. The CDR3 bases that were read are TGTGCCAGCAGCACAGGGGATGAACAGTAC. Residues: CASSTGDEQY. The CDR3 in its entirety is CASSTGDEQYF. The full variable domain, rest sourced from reference TRBV19 and TRBJ2-7, is GGIITQTPKFLIGQEGQKLTLKCQQNFNHDTMYWYRQDSGKGLRLIYYSITENDLQKGDLSEGYDASREKKSSFSLTVTSAQKNEMAVFLCASSTGDEQYFGPGTRLTVL.

Concerning this clone itself: The germline and genes are mouse ones. The read terminates 1 residue ahead of where the CDR3 ends, so the germline J gene completes it. The chain is built from TRBV13-1 and TRBJ2-5, with a possible D match to TRBD2 (5 bases). CDR1 is NSHNY and CDR2 is SYGAGN in the germline V gene. This CDR3 contains 13 residues. V was clipped by 1 base and J by 3 bases, with 6 bases between them. The DNA read from the CDR3 is TGTGCCAGCAGTGATTGGGGTCAAGACACCCAGTAC. It yields the protein CASSDWGQDTQY. The CDR3 in full is CASSDWGQDTQYF.

Worth noting for this clone: Gene names refer to mouse genes. The read terminates 1 residue before the CDR3 end, so the remaining end is supplied by the germline J gene. V usage is TRBV26 and J usage is TRBJ2-5, with D uncertain. Germline CDR1 KGHPV, CDR2 FQNQEV (reference sequence). The CDR3 extends over 14 amino acids. V dropped 6 bases and J dropped 2 bases, with 12 bases sitting between them. This CDR3 reads CASSPFESQDTQYF. Partial CDR3 DNA: TGTGCCAGCAGCCCCTTTGAGTCCCAAGACACCCAGTAC. Using reference TRBV26 and TRBJ2-5 for the parts outside the CDR3, the full variable domain is NSKVIQTPRYLVKGQGQKAKMRCIPEKGHPVVFWYQQNKNNEFKFLINFQNQEVLQQIDMTEKRFSAECPSNSPCSLEIQSSEAGDSALYLCASSPFESQDTQYFGPGTRLLVL.

About this clone itself: The gene symbols are mouse symbols. The read is 1 residue too short to cover the CDR3 end, so that end is filled in from the germline J gene. J is TRBJ1-4 and V is TRBV14, with 9 positions matching TRBD1. Per germline, CDR1 SGHDT and CDR2 FRDEAV. The CDR3 spans 14 residues. The junction had 2 bases not matched to a gene; V was cut back by 5 bases and J by 3 bases. CDR3 DNA (partial): TGTGCCAGCAGGGGGACAGGGCCCAACGAAAGATTATTT. Translation: CASRGTGPNERLF. The full CDR3 reads CASRGTGPNERLFF.

This clone has just a few counts. Gene names follow the mouse nomenclature. The read gets to within 1 residue of the CDR3 end, and the germline J gene fills in the rest. The gene calls are TRBV12-1 and TRBJ2-7, with D perhaps TRBD1 (6 bases). Germline CDR1 is SGHSN and CDR2 is HYEKVE. The CDR3 has 15 amino acids. V lost 2 bases and J lost 0, with 13 bases in between. CDR3 amino acids: CASSPTGTNSYEQYF. CDR3 DNA, as far as it was read: TGTGCCAGCTCTCCCACCGGGACAAACTCCTATGAACAGTAC.

In the case of this clone: Genes and germline come from the mouse. The read stops 1 residue short of the end of the CDR3; the missing end is completed from the germline J gene. This chain links TRBV3 with TRBJ2-7, with 10 bases that match TRBD1. Trimming cost V 2 bases and J 6 bases; bases outside gene matches: 4. The CDR3 has 14 amino acids. Germline lookup yields CDR1 SNHLY and CDR2 FYNGKV (reference sequence). Partial CDR3 DNA: TGTGCCAGCAGCTTACTGGACAGGGGGGTTGAACAGTAC. Translating gives CASSLLDRGVEQY. The complete CDR3 protein is CASSLLDRGVEQYF.

On this clone itself: Gene names are mouse gene names. The read ends 1 residue before the CDR3 terminus; that terminus is restored from the germline J gene. The chain employs TRBV19 and TRBJ2-1; 10 positions match TRBD2. The length of the CDR3 is 15 residues. Losses at the gene ends were 2 bases for V and 3 bases for J; bases not matched to a gene: 2. Germline assignment: CDR1 FNHDT and CDR2 SITEND (reference sequence). The sequenced part of the CDR3 DNA is TGTGCCAGCAGTATGACTGGGGGGTCCTATGCTGAGCAGTTC. Encoded protein: CASSMTGGSYAEQF. The entire CDR3 is CASSMTGGSYAEQFF.

About this clone: Gene names and germline match the mouse. The CDR3 end lies 1 residue beyond the end of the read and is filled in from the germline J gene. The chain combines TRBV3 with TRBJ2-5; D not resolved. Germline V CDR1 and CDR2: SNHLY, FYNGKV (reference sequence). This CDR3 contains 11 residues. V was cut by 4 bases and J by 8 bases, with 7 bases left in between. The covered CDR3 bases are TGTGCCAGCAGCTGGGAAGGCACCCAGTAC. Its protein product is CASSWEGTQY. The whole CDR3 region reads CASSWEGTQYF.

This clone was recorded a few times. Germline and genes: mouse. The read ends 1 residue early relative to the CDR3; the germline J gene fills the gap. The V and J genes are TRBV19 and TRBJ1-3; D gene unclear. From germline, CDR1 is FNHDT and CDR2 SITEND (reference sequence). The CDR3 has 14 residues. Trimming took off 2 bases at V and 0 bases at J, with 6 bases between the two ends. CDR3 region: CASSIVNSGNTLYF. The sequenced CDR3 bases are TGTGCCAGCAGTATTGTGAATTCTGGAAATACGCTCTAT.

This clone was observed a single time. These gene names are mouse names. The CDR3 end lies 1 residue beyond the end of the read and is filled in from the germline J gene. The V and J genes are TRBV15 and TRBJ2-4; D remains ambiguous. This CDR3 spans 13 amino acids. Trimming removed 2 bases from V and 6 bases from J, with 9 bases in between. Germline CDR1 SGHND, CDR2 FRSKSL. The CDR3 bases that were read are TGTGCCAGCAGTTTATCCCCAACCAACACCTTGTAC. Encoded protein: CASSLSPTNTLY. The whole CDR3 protein reads CASSLSPTNTLYF.

Turning to this clone: The listed genes are named as in mouse. The CDR3 bases that were read are TGTGCCAGCAGTATACCTCTGGGGGGGCCTGAGCAGTTC. Its protein is CASSIPLGGPEQF. The whole CDR3 region reads CASSIPLGGPEQFF. V and J are TRBV19 and TRBJ2-1, with 10 bases aligning to TRBD2. The CDR3 is cut off 1 residue early in the read; its end comes from the germline J gene. With 1 base clipped from V and 8 bases from J, the junction kept 3 bases outside the gene matches. There are 14 residues in the CDR3. The V gene's germline CDR1 is FNHDT and CDR2 SITEND (reference sequence).

This clone was counted only a few times. Mouse germline and gene names are used. The read stops 1 residue short of the end of the CDR3; the missing end is completed from the germline J gene. This chain uses TRBV17 with TRBJ2-7; D is perhaps TRBD2 (6 bases). Between the trimmed V and J ends, which lost 5 bases and 0 bases, there was a span of 8 bases. CDR3 size: 13 residues. Germline CDR1 MNHDT, CDR2 YYDKIL. CDR3 bases read: TGTGCTAGCAGTGTTGGGGGCTCCTATGAACAGTAC. Translated, it gives CASSVGGSYEQY. The whole CDR3 is CASSVGGSYEQYF.

Of note for this clone: Gene names and germline refer to mouse. With the read ending 1 residue before the CDR3 end, the germline J gene is used to fill in that end. The gene calls are TRBV13-3 and TRBJ1-4, with 11 bases fitting TRBD1. After removal of 3 bases from V and 3 bases from J, the junction contained 7 bases not matched to a gene. The CDR3 runs 17 residues. Germline CDR1 and CDR2: NNHDY and SYVADS. The chain's CDR3 is CASSGPRTGGTNERLFF. The CDR3 DNA, read in part, is TGTGCCAGCAGTGGCCCCCGGACAGGGGGCACCAACGAAAGATTATTT.

Concerning this clone itself: Gene labels here are mouse ones. Read data end 1 residue before the CDR3 end; the end is taken from the germline J gene. The rearrangement joins TRBV1 to TRBJ2-1; D assignment may be TRBD1 or TRBD2 (5 bases each). CDR1 NSQYPW and CDR2 LRSPGD come from the germline V gene (reference sequence). The CDR3 loop spans 13 amino acids. The V gene lost 3 bases and the J gene lost 6 bases, with 9 bases spanning the gap. CDR3 loop: CTCSAKGLAEQFF. The DNA read from the CDR3 is TGCACCTGCAGTGCTAAGGGGCTTGCTGAGCAGTTC.

This clone has just a few counts. Gene names and germline match the mouse. At the DNA level, this CDR3 is encoded by other sequences in the same sample as well. The sequenced CDR3 bases are TGTGCCAGCAGCTCCACAGGGGGCTCCTATGAACAGTAC. Its protein product is CASSSTGGSYEQY. In full, the CDR3 is CASSSTGGSYEQYF. The chain uses TRBV3 and TRBJ2-7; 8 bases align to TRBD1. The CDR3 extends 1 residue past the end of the read, so its final part is completed from the germline J gene. The CDR3 totals 14 residues. The junction had 2 bases not matched to a gene; V was cut back by 4 bases and J by 0 bases. The germline CDR1 and CDR2 sequences are SNHLY and FYNGKV (reference sequence).

About this clone itself: Gene names are the mouse ones. The missing CDR3 end, 1 residue past where the read stops, is filled in from the germline J gene. This same CDR3 is encoded by further DNA sequences in the sample. The chain uses TRBV19 and TRBJ1-3; D not resolved. Deletions cut 0 bases from V and 0 bases from J, with 4 bases between. The germline CDR1 and CDR2 sequences are FNHDT and SITEND (reference sequence). CDR3 size: 14 residues. CDR3 sequence: CASSIGDSGNTLYF. CDR3 bases read: TGTGCCAGCAGTATAGGAGATTCTGGAAATACGCTCTAT. The whole variable domain, remainder taken from reference TRBV19 and TRBJ1-3, is GGIITQTPKFLIGQEGQKLTLKCQQNFNHDTMYWYRQDSGKGLRLIYYSITENDLQKGDLSEGYDASREKKSSFSLTVTSAQKNEMAVFLCASSIGDSGNTLYFGEGSRLIVV.

This clone was found once. The gene names given are mouse names. The sequence runs out 1 residue before the end of the CDR3; the remainder is reconstructed from the germline J gene. The V and J genes are TRBV31 and TRBJ2-5; the D call may be TRBD1 or TRBD2 (6 bases each). The V gene's germline CDR1 is GKSSPN and CDR2 SITVG. This CDR3 contains 13 residues. Trimming removed 0 bases at V and 2 bases at J, with 6 bases between. The covered CDR3 bases are TGTGCCTGGAGTCTGGGGGCCCAAGACACCCAGTAC. Translated, it gives CAWSLGAQDTQY. The whole CDR3 is CAWSLGAQDTQYF.

Regarding this clone: Gene names follow the mouse nomenclature. The CDR3 goes on 1 residue after the read ends, and that part is filled in from the germline J gene. The chain couples TRBV13-3 to TRBJ1-5, with D possibly being TRBD1 (5 bases). The CDR3 totals 14 residues. Germline V gives CDR1 NNHDY, CDR2 SYVADS. Between the trimmed V and J ends, which lost 2 bases and 3 bases, there was a span of 9 bases. The covered CDR3 bases are TGTGCCAGCAGTGAAGCAGGGTCCAACCAGGCTCCGCTT. Its translation is CASSEAGSNQAPL. The entire CDR3 is CASSEAGSNQAPLF.

To note about this clone: The gene names given are mouse names. The DNA ends 1 residue before the CDR3 does, and the rest of the CDR3 is filled in from the germline J gene. The rearrangement links TRBV4 to TRBJ2-3, with 10 positions matching TRBD2. Germline V lookup: CDR1 LGHDT, CDR2 YNNKQL (reference sequence). V was pared by 3 bases and J by 6 bases, with 6 bases of the junction left unmatched. This CDR3 region has 15 residues. The CDR3 spells CASSYGWGGRETLYF. The part of the CDR3 DNA that was read is TGTGCCAGCAGCTACGGCTGGGGGGGCCGGGAAACGCTGTAT.

This clone was counted only a few times. Genes here carry mouse names. Read coverage stops 1 residue before the CDR3 terminus; the germline J gene supplies the remainder. The gene calls are TRBV2 and TRBJ2-7; a possible D gene is TRBD1 (6 bases). The CDR3 spans 14 residues. Germline V CDR1 and CDR2: LGHNA, YSYQKL. V was trimmed by 0 bases and J by 7 bases, leaving 13 bases between them. The CDR3 loop is CASSQEGRGGEQYF. Partial CDR3 DNA: TGTGCCAGCAGCCAAGAAGGCAGGGGAGGGGAACAGTAC.

As for this clone: Gene names denote mouse genes. The read halts 1 residue ahead of the CDR3 end, with the missing end drawn from the germline J gene. The gene calls are TRBV15 and TRBJ1-4; D not certain. This CDR3 is 15 amino acids long. The germline CDR1 and CDR2 sequences are SGHND and FRSKSL. V lost 6 bases and J 0 bases, leaving 11 bases between the germline ends. Incomplete CDR3 DNA: TGTGCCAGCAGCCAAGACAATATTTCCAACGAAAGATTATTT. It encodes CASSQDNISNERLF. The entire CDR3 sequence reads CASSQDNISNERLFF.

With regard to this clone: Gene names refer to mouse genes. CDR3 protein: CAWSLRLGQDTQYF. The covered CDR3 bases are TGTGCCTGGAGCCTTCGACTGGGGCAAGACACCCAGTAC. The gene calls are TRBV31 and TRBJ2-5; 8 nucleotides line up with TRBD2. The observed sequence ends 1 residue before the CDR3 terminus, with the missing tail filled in from the germline J gene. Germline V CDR1 and CDR2: GKSSPN, SITVG. The CDR3 totals 14 residues. The V and J ends lost 3 bases and 3 bases, in that order; junction bases with no gene match: 5.

A remark on this clone: Any gene name here is a mouse gene name. Sequencing ends 1 residue short of the CDR3 end; the germline J gene provides the rest. The V call is TRBV31, the J call TRBJ1-4, with 7 bases that match TRBD1. CDR3 size: 14 residues. V shed 1 base, J shed 3 bases, and the junction held 2 bases outside the gene matches. Germline CDR1 reads GKSSPN; CDR2 reads SITVG. The CDR3 bases that were read are TGTGCCTGGAGTCACAGGGGCGCCAACGAAAGATTATTT. Protein sequence: CAWSHRGANERLF. The entire CDR3 protein reads CAWSHRGANERLFF.

Turning to this clone: Gene names and germline refer to mouse. The CDR3 end is not reached by the read, which stops 1 residue before it; the germline J gene fills it in. V is TRBV16 and J is TRBJ2-5, with 9 positions matching TRBD1. There are 14 residues in the CDR3. CDR1 and CDR2 (germline): SGHSA, FRNQAP. V shed 0 bases, J shed 5 bases, and the junction held 0 bases outside the gene matches. CDR3: CASSLEQGADTQYF. The CDR3 bases that were read are TGTGCAAGCAGCTTAGAACAGGGGGCAGACACCCAGTAC.

The table lists this clone with a few counts. All gene names here are mouse names. The CDR3 end falls 1 residue outside the read, so it is completed with the germline J gene. The chain has TRBV19 and TRBJ1-3, with a tentative D call TRBD1 (6 bases). Germline CDR1 is FNHDT and CDR2 is SITEND (reference sequence). V lost 5 bases to trimming and J lost 0 bases, with 12 bases between them. The CDR3 contains 15 residues. CDR3 sequence reads: CASSGTPNSGNTLYF. The sequenced CDR3 bases are TGTGCCAGCAGCGGGACACCAAATTCTGGAAATACGCTCTAT.

This clone was observed a handful of times. The gene names here belong to mouse. The read ends 1 residue shy of where the CDR3 ends; the end is completed using the germline J gene. The J gene is TRBJ1-4, the V gene TRBV13-1, with 9 nucleotides matching TRBD1. CDR1 and CDR2 (germline): NSHNY, SYGAGN. The CDR3 runs to 14 residues. After removal of 6 bases from V and 3 bases from J, the junction contained 3 bases not matched to a gene. The CDR3 spells CASTDRGANERLFF. The CDR3 bases that were read are TGTGCCAGCACTGACAGGGGGGCCAACGAAAGATTATTT.

In regard to this clone: Germline and genes here are mouse. The read stops 1 residue short of the end of the CDR3; the missing end is completed from the germline J gene. This chain joins TRBV29 and TRBJ1-1; a possible D gene is TRBD1 (5 bases). The CDR3 covers 16 residues. CDR1 is MSHET, CDR2 SYDVDS, per germline. Trimming shortened V by 5 bases and J by 2 bases, and 18 bases separated the two germline ends. The CDR3 bases that were read are TGTGCTAGCAGTCAATGGGGGGAGGGAAACAACACAGAAGTCTTC. This codes for CASSQWGEGNNTEVF. The CDR3 as a whole reads CASSQWGEGNNTEVFF.